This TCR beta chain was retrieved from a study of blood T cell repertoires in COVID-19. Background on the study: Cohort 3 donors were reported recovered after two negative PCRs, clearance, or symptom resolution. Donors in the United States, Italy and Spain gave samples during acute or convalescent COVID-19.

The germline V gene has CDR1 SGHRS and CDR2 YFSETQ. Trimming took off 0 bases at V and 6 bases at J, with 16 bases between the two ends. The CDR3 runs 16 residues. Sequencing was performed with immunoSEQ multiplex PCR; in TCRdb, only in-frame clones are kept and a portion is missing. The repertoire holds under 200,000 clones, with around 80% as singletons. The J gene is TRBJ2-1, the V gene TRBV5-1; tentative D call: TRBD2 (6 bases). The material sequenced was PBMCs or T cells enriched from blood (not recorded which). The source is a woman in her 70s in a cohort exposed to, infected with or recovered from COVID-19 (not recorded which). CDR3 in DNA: TGCGCCAGCAGCTTGGAGTGGACTACCGCAGGCAATGAGCAGTTCTTC. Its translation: CASSLEWTTAGNEQFF.